The T cell receptor (beta chain) under discussion was sequenced for a study of blood T cell repertoires in COVID-19. Germline assignment: CDR1 WSHSY and CDR2 SAAADI. This CDR3 has 16 amino acids. Trimming stripped 3 bases from V and 9 bases from J, with 24 bases between. The Seattle site enrolled patients during active infection and followed them longitudinally. How the authors handled the data: Counts of nucleated cells, estimated from reference gene primer amplification, were obtained. Data came from immunoSEQ multiplex PCR; TCRdb stores just in-frame clones and leaves some out. V, J and clone size were drawn from that table, and D and trimming were deduced from the DNA. The repertoire consists of a few hundred thousand clones, with about 86% occurring once and the leading ten covering 10% to 15%.

The clonotype was recovered from a woman between 65 and 79 years old with COVID-19, enrolled during active disease. The rearrangement joins TRBV10-2 to TRBJ2-7; perhaps TRBD1 as D (7 bases). The sequenced sample consisted of peripheral blood. The CDR3: CASSESRTGLFIGQYF. The CDR3 DNA reads as TGCGCCAGCAGTGAATCCCGGACAGGACTATTCATCGGGCAGTACTTC.